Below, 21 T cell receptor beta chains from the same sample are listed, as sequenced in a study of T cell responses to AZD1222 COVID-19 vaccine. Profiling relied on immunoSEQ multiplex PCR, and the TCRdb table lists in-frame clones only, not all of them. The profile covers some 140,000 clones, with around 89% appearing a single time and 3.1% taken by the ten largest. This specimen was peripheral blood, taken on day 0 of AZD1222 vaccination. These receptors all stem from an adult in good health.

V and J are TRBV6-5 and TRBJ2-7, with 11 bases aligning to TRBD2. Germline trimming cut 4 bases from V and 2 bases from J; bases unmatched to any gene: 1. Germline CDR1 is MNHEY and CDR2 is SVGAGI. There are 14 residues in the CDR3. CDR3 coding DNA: TGTGCCAGCAGTTCGACTAGCGGGGCCTACGAGCAGTACTTC. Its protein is CASSSTSGAYEQYF.

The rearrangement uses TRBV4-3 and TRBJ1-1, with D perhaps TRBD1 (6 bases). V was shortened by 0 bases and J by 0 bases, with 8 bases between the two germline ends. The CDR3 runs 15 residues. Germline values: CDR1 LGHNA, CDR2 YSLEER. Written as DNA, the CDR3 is TGCGCCAGCAGCCAAGATAGGACAGTGAACACTGAAGCTTTCTTT. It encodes CASSQDRTVNTEAFF.

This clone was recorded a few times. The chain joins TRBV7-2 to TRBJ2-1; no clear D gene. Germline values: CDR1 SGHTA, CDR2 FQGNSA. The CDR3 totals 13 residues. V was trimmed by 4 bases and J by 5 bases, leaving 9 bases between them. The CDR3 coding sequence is TGTGCCAGCAGCTCTTATATAGACAATGAGCAGTTCTTC. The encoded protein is CASSSYIDNEQFF.

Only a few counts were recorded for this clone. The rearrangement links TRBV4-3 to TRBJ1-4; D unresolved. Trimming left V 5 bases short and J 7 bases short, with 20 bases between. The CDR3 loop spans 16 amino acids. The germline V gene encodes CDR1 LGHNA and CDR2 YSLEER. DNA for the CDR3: TGCGCCAGCAGCTCACCGCCGGGAGCTAGTGCTGAAAAACTGTTTTTT. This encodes CASSSPPGASAEKLFF.

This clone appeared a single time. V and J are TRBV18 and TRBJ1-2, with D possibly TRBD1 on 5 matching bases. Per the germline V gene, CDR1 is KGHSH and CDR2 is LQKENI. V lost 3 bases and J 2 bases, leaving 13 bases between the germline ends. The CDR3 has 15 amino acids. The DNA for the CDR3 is TGTGCCAGCTCACCCAACCGGGACGTAAACTATGGCTACACCTTC. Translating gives CASSPNRDVNYGYTF.

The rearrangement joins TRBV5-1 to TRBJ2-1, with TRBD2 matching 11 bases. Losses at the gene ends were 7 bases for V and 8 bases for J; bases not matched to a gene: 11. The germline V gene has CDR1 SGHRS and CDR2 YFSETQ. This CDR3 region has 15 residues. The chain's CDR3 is CASRTGLAVGDEQFF. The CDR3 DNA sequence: TGCGCCAGCCGAACGGGACTAGCGGTTGGGGATGAGCAGTTCTTC.

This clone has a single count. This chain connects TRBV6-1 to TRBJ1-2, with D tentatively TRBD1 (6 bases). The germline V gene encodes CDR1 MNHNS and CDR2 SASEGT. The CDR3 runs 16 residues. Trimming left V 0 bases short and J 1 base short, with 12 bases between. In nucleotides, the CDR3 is TGTGCCAGCAGTGAAGCGGGGGGGCGCGGTAACTATGGCTACACCTTC. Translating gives CASSEAGGRGNYGYTF.

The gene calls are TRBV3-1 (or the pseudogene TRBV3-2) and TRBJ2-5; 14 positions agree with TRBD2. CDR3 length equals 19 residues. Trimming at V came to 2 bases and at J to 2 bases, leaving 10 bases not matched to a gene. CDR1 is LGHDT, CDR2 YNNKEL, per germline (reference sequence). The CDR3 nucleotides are TGTGCCAGCAGCCAACCTAGGCGGACTAGCGGGGGGTATCAAGAGACCCAGTACTTC. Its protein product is CASSQPRRTSGGYQETQYF.

The CDR3 region has the DNA TGTGCCAGCAGTGCTACAGGGATTACGCGCAATCAGCCCCAGCATTTT. Residues: CASSATGITRNQPQHF. The V call is TRBV6-1, the J call TRBJ1-5; a possible D gene is TRBD1 (6 bases). This CDR3 region has 16 residues. V gave up 4 bases and J gave up 2 bases, with 15 bases separating them. Per germline, CDR1 MNHNS and CDR2 SASEGT.

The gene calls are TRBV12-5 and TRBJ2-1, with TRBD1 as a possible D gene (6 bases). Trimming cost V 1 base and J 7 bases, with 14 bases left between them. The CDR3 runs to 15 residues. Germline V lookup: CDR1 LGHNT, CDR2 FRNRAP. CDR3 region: CASGLETGVSNEQFF. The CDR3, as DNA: TGTGCTAGTGGTTTGGAGACAGGAGTTTCAAATGAGCAGTTCTTC.

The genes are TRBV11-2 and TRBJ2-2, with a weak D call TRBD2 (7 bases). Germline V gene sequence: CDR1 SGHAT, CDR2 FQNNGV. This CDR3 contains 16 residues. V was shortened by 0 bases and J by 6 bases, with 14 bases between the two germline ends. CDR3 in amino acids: CASSLDGGAYPGELFF. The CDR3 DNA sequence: TGTGCCAGCAGCTTAGATGGGGGGGCGTATCCCGGGGAGCTGTTTTTT.

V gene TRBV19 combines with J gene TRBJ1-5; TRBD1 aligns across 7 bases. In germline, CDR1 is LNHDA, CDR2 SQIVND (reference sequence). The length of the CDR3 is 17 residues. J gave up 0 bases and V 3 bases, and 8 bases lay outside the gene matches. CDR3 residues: CASSILGTVNSNQPQHF. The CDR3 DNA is TGTGCCAGTAGTATCCTCGGGACAGTTAATAGCAATCAGCCCCAGCATTTT.

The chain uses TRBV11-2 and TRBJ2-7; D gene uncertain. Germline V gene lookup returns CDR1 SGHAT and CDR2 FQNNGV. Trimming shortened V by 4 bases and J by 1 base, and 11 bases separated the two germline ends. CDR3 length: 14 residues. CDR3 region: CASSSRRQSYEQYF. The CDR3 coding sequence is TGTGCCAGCAGCTCCCGGCGGCAGTCCTACGAGCAGTACTTC.

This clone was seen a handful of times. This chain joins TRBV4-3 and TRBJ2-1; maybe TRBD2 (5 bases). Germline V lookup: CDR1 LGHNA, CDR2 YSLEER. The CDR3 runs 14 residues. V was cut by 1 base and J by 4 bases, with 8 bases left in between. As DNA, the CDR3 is TGCGCCAGCAGCCAAGTAGGCGGGTACAATGAGCAGTTCTTC. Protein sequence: CASSQVGGYNEQFF.

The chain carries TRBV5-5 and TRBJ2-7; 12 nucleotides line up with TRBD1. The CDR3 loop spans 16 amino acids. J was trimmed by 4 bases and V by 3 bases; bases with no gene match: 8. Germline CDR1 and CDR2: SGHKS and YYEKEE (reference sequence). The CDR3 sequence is CASSSWDRGLNYEQYF. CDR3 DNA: TGTGCCAGCAGCTCGTGGGACAGGGGGCTTAATTACGAGCAGTACTTC.

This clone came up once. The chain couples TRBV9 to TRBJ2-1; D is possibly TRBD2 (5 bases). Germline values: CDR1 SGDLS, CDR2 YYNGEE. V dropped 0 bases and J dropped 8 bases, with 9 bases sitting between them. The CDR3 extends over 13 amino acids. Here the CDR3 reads CASSVGLADEQFF. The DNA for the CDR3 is TGTGCCAGCAGCGTAGGTCTAGCCGATGAGCAGTTCTTC.

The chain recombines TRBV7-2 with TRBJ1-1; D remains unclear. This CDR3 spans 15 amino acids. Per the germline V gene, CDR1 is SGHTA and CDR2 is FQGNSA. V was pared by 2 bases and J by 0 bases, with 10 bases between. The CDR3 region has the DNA TGTGCCAGCAGCTTATCTCCAGTTATGAACACTGAAGCTTTCTTT. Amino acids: CASSLSPVMNTEAFF. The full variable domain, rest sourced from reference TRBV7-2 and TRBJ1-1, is GAGVSQSPSNKVTEKGKDVELRCDPISGHTALYWYRQSLGQGLEFLIYFQGNSAPDKSGLPSDRFSAERTGGSVSTLTIQRTQQEDSAVYLCASSLSPVMNTEAFFGQGTRLTVV.

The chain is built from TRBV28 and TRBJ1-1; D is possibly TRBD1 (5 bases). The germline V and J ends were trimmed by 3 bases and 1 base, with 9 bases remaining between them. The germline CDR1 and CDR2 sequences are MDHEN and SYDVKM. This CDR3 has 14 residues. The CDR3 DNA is TGTGCCAGCAGTTTGACAGTCAGGAACACTGAAGCTTTCTTT. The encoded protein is CASSLTVRNTEAFF.

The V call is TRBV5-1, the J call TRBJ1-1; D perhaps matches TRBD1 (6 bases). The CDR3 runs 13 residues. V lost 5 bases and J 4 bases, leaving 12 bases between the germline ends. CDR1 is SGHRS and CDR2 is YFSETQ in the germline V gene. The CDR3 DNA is TGCGCCAGCAGAGAACAGGGTATCACTGAAGCTTTCTTT. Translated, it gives CASREQGITEAFF.

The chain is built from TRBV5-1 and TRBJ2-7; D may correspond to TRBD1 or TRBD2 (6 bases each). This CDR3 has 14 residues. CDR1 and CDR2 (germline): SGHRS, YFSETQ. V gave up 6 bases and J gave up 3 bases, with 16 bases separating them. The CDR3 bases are TGCGCCAGCATGCCCGGAGGGGGTCTCTACGAGCAGTACTTC. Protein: CASMPGGGLYEQYF. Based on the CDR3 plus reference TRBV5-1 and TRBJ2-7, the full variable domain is KAGVTQTPRYLIKTRGQQVTLSCSPISGHRSVSWYQQTPGQGLQFLFEYFSETQRNKGNFPGRFSGRQFSNSRSEMNVSTLELGDSALYLCASMPGGGLYEQYFGPGTRLTVT.

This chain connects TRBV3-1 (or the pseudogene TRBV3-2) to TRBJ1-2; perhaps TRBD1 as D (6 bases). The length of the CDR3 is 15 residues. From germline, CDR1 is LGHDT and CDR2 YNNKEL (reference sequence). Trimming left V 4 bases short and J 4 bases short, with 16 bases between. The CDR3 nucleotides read TGTGCCAGCAGCCCGACGGGCAGGGGTACCTATGGCTACACCTTC. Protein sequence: CASSPTGRGTYGYTF.